A selection of T cell receptor beta chains follows, all from one sample in a study of radiotherapy plus CTLA-4 blockade in lung cancer. Some clones are missing from TCRdb's copy, which holds only in-frame ones; the method was immunoSEQ multiplex PCR. The sample consists of approximately 39,000 clones, 55% to 75% of them appearing once. Sequences were derived from peripheral blood, sampled from a patient treated with radiotherapy plus ipilimumab. All receptors come from a human donor with non-small cell lung cancer who had stable disease on radiotherapy plus ipilimumab. CDR3s include the opening cysteine and the closing phenylalanine or tryptophan. D genes are given only for firm matches. The size of a clone is reported for some rows only, either as once, few or many, or as a class for expanded clones.

V	J	D	size	CDR3	DNA
TRBV11-3	TRBJ2-2	-	-	CASSLLRGAIGELFF	TGTGCCAGCAGCTTGCTGCGCGGGGCCATCGGGGAGCTGTTTTTT
TRBV6-1	TRBJ2-5	TRBD2	-	CASSEGTRGVETQYF	TGTGCCAGCAGTGAGGGGACTAGAGGTGTGGAGACCCAGTACTTC
TRBV4-2	TRBJ2-1	-	few	CASSPTGTQNNEQFF	TGTGCCAGCAGCCCAACCGGGACACAAAACAATGAGCAGTTCTTC
TRBV7-9	TRBJ1-1	-	-	CASSQQENTEAFF	TGTGCCAGCAGCCAACAGGAGAACACTGAAGCTTTCTTT
TRBV10-2	TRBJ2-3	TRBD1	-	CASSPGQGLTDTQYF	TGCGCCAGCTCCCCGGGACAGGGGCTCACAGATACGCAGTATTTT
TRBV9	TRBJ1-4	-	-	CASSTFPGGEKLFF	TGTGCCAGCAGCACCTTTCCAGGAGGGGAAAAACTGTTTTTT
TRBV10-1	TRBJ2-5	-	-	CASSGGQVQETQYF	TGCGCCAGCAGTGGTGGACAAGTCCAAGAGACCCAGTACTTC
TRBV2	TRBJ2-3	TRBD2	-	CASSEEGTSGGLPTDTQYF	TGTGCCAGCAGTGAAGAAGGGACTAGCGGGGGGCTCCCCACAGATACGCAGTATTTT
TRBV19	TRBJ2-7	-	-	CASSIILTFFSLTPYEQYF	TGTGCCAGTAGTATCATCCTAACCTTTTTTTCCCTCACCCCCTACGAGCAGTACTTC
TRBV5-1	TRBJ1-1	-	-	CASSTQGGTEAFF	TGCGCCAGCAGCACACAGGGTGGTACTGAAGCTTTCTTT
TRBV7-3	TRBJ2-2	-	-	CASSPRTEHTGELFF	TGTGCCAGCAGCCCGAGGACAGAGCACACCGGGGAGCTGTTTTTT
TRBV2	TRBJ2-7	TRBD1	-	CASSRGQDYEQYF	TGTGCCAGCTCCCGCGGACAGGATTACGAGCAGTACTTC
TRBV18	TRBJ1-2	-	few	CASSPPSKTNYGYTF	TGTGCCAGCTCACCGCCTAGTAAGACTAACTATGGCTACACCTTC
TRBV5-1	TRBJ2-2	TRBD1	-	CASSFSQGDGELFF	TGCGCCAGCAGCTTTTCACAGGGGGACGGGGAGCTGTTTTTT
TRBV7-9	TRBJ1-4	-	-	CASSPSGTRNEKLFF	TGTGCCAGCAGCCCCTCCGGGACAAGAAATGAAAAACTGTTTTTT
TRBV10-2	TRBJ2-7	TRBD2	few	CASSEAGAVDYEQYF	TGTGCCAGCAGTGAAGCGGGGGCCGTAGACTACGAGCAGTACTTC
TRBV5-4	TRBJ2-1	-	once	CASSSAGDPYNEQFF	TGTGCCAGCAGCTCTGCAGGGGACCCCTACAATGAGCAGTTCTTC
TRBV2	TRBJ1-5	-	-	CASSQTEVGPQHF	TGTGCCAGCAGCCAGACAGAGGTCGGGCCCCAGCATTTT
TRBV7-6	TRBJ2-1	-	-	CASSRLGNEQFF	TGTGCCAGCAGTCGACTAGGCAATGAGCAGTTCTTC
TRBV4-3	TRBJ2-1	TRBD2	few	CASSQDIAGGVYEQFF	TGCGCCAGCAGCCAAGACATAGCGGGGGGGGTGTATGAGCAGTTCTTC
TRBV5-6	TRBJ2-3	TRBD1	-	CASSAGGQGFLSADTQYF	TGTGCCAGCAGCGCCGGGGGACAGGGCTTTTTGTCGGCAGATACGCAGTATTTT
TRBV7-9	TRBJ1-5	TRBD1	-	CASSQGTGGNQPQHF	TGTGCCAGCAGCCAGGGGACAGGAGGCAATCAGCCCCAGCATTTT
TRBV5-4	TRBJ1-6	TRBD1	-	CASSLGTGLGYNSPLHF	TGTGCCAGCAGCTTGGGGACAGGGTTAGGGTATAATTCACCCCTCCACTTT
TRBV7-2	TRBJ1-1	-	-	CASSLTGPNTEAFF	TGTGCCAGCAGCTTAACAGGGCCGAACACTGAAGCTTTCTTT
TRBV19	TRBJ1-5	TRBD1	-	CASRRTGDSNQPQHF	TGTGCCAGTAGGAGGACAGGGGATAGCAATCAGCCCCAGCATTTT
TRBV7-8	TRBJ1-2	-	-	CASSLAGGGTLYGYTF	TGTGCCAGCAGCTTAGCGGGCGGGGGTACCCTTTATGGCTACACCTTC
TRBV19	TRBJ2-2	TRBD1	-	CASSIARAAGGHGELFF	TGTGCCAGTAGTATCGCCAGGGCTGCAGGGGGCCACGGGGAGCTGTTTTTT
TRBV11-3	TRBJ2-1	TRBD1	-	CASSLSLGQAMMYEQFF	TGTGCCAGCAGCTTATCCCTTGGACAGGCAATGATGTATGAGCAGTTCTTC
TRBV5-6	TRBJ1-2	TRBD1	few	CASSGWDRPNYGYTF	TGTGCCAGCAGCGGCTGGGACAGGCCAAACTATGGCTACACCTTC
TRBV5-3	TRBJ2-5	-	-	CARSLDILLETQYF	TGTGCCAGAAGCTTGGACATCCTGCTGGAGACCCAGTACTTC
TRBV6-1	TRBJ1-6	TRBD1	-	CASSGDPGQGAFNSPLHF	TGTGCCAGCAGTGGGGACCCGGGACAGGGGGCGTTTAATTCACCCCTCCACTTT
TRBV10-3	TRBJ2-5	TRBD1	-	CAISGTGGETQYF	TGTGCCATCAGCGGGACAGGGGGAGAGACCCAGTACTTC
TRBV30	TRBJ2-7	TRBD2	-	CAWSGGSGGTYEQYF	TGTGCCTGGAGTGGGGGTAGCGGGGGTACCTACGAGCAGTACTTC
TRBV7-9	TRBJ1-1	TRBD1	-	CASSLGQGEAEAFF	TGTGCCAGCAGCTTGGGACAGGGGGAGGCTGAAGCTTTCTTT
TRBV18	TRBJ1-2	TRBD1	-	CASSPAGQGVYGYTF	TGTGCCAGCTCACCAGCCGGACAGGGAGTCTATGGCTACACCTTC
TRBV11-3	TRBJ1-1	-	-	CASSLGTAMNTEAFF	TGTGCCAGCAGCTTAGGGACAGCCATGAACACTGAAGCTTTCTTT
TRBV5-6	TRBJ1-2	-	-	CASSLVTDGYTF	TGTGCCAGCAGCTTGGTGACAGATGGCTACACCTTC